This TCR beta chain derives from a study of cytomegalovirus exposure and HLA in healthy donors. Overall study results and limits: Later analysis showed most CMV-associated TCR beta chains appearing HLA-restricted. An analysis done earlier found most TCR beta V segments productive about 87% or about 30% of the time.

For this clone: Its antigen remains unidentified.

Participants comprised healthy donors of bone marrow. PCR was performed using 60 Vbeta and 13 Jbeta primers. Profiled with immunoSEQ multiplex PCR; TCRdb holds only in-frame clones, not every one. The sample has about 140,000 clones, 68% seen once. Losses at the gene ends were 6 bases for V and 2 bases for J; bases not matched to a gene: 6. Per germline, CDR1 LNHDA and CDR2 SQIVND (reference sequence). The CDR3 covers 15 residues. This chain joins TRBV19 and TRBJ2-3; 9 bases match TRBD2. Source material: PBMCs. This TCR was sampled from a man aged 25 to 40 in good health and CMV-seropositive. The CDR3 nucleotides read TGTGCCAGTAGATCTAGCGGGATGATCACAGATACGCAGTATTTT. Amino acids: CASRSSGMITDTQYF.